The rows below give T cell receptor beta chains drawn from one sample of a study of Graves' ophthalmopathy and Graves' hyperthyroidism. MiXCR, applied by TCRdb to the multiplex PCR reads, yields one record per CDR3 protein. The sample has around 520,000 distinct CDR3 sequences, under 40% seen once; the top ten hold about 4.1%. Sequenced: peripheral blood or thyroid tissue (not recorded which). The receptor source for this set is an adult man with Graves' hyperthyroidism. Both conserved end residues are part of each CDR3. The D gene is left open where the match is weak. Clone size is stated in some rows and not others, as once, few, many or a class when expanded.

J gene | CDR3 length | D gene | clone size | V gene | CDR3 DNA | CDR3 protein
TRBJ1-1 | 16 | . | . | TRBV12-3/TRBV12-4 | TGTGCCAGCGGGGGACTAGCTAGCCGATCGAACACTGAAGCTTTCTTT | CASGGLASRSNTEAFF
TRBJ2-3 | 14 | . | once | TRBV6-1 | TGTGCCAGCAGTGTGGAGGAGCTGGCAGATACGCAGTATTTT | CASSVEELADTQYF
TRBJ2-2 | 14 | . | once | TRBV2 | TGTGCCAGCAGGCAAACAGGGTCCACCGGGGAGCTGTTTTTT | CASRQTGSTGELFF
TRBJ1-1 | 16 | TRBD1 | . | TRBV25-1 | TGTGCCAGCAGCAAGTCCTCGACAGGGTCTTTGGCTGAAGCTTTCTTT | CASSKSSTGSLAEAFF
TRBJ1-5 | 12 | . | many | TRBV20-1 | TGCAGTGCTAGCCCCGGGGGGAAGCCCCAGCATTTT | CSASPGGKPQHF
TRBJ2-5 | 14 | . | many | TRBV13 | TGTGCCAGCAGCGCGCCCCCTAGCGAAGAGACCCAGTACTTC | CASSAPPSEETQYF
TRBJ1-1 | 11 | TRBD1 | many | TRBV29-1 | TGCAGCGTTGGGGACAGGCTGGAATCTTTCTTT | CSVGDRLESFF
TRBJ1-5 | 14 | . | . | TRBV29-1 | TGCAGCGTTGTGGACTCCTCGCGCCAAGAGACCCAGCATTTT | CSVVDSSRQETQHF
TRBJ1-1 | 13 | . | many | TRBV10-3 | TGTGCCATCAGTGAGTCACAGGGAGGTGAAGCTTTCTTT | CAISESQGGEAFF
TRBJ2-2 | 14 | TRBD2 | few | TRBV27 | TGTGCCAGCACCAACACCGGGAGGGCCGGGGAGCTGTTTTTT | CASTNTGRAGELFF
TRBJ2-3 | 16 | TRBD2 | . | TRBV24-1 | TGTGCCACCAGTGATTTTGTAGCGGGATCGGGAGATACGCAGTATTTT | CATSDFVAGSGDTQYF
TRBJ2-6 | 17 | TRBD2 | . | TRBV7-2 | TGTGCCAGCATACCTAGAGGGAGGGCCACCGGGGCCAACGTCCTGACTTTC | CASIPRGRATGANVLTF
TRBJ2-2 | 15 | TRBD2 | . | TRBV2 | TGTGCCAGCAGCGGGGGACTAGCGGGCACCGGGGAGCTGTTTTTT | CASSGGLAGTGELFF
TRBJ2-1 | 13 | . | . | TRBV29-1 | TGCAGCGTTGAAGTTGGGGGGCTGGATGAGCAGTTCTTC | CSVEVGGLDEQFF
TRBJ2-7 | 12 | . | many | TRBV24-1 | TGTGCCACCAGTGATTACGTTGGCGAGCAGTACTTC | CATSDYVGEQYF
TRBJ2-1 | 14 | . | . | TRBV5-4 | TGTGCCAGCAGACGACCAGACGTTCCCAATGAGCAGTTCTTC | CASRRPDVPNEQFF
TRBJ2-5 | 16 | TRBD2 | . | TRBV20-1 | TGCAGTGCTAGGCCCGGGACTAGCGGCCTAGGGGAGACCCAGTACTTC | CSARPGTSGLGETQYF
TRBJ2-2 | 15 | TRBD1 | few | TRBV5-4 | TGTGCCTGGAGTGGACAGGGGCATAACACCGGGGAGCTGTTTTTT | CAWSGQGHNTGELFF
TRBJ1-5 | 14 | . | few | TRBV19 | TGTGCCAGTAGGGCCCGGACAGAGAATCAGCCCCAGCATTTT | CASRARTENQPQHF
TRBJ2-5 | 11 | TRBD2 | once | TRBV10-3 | TGTGCCATCAGTGACCTCGGACTAGCTTACTTC | CAISDLGLAYF